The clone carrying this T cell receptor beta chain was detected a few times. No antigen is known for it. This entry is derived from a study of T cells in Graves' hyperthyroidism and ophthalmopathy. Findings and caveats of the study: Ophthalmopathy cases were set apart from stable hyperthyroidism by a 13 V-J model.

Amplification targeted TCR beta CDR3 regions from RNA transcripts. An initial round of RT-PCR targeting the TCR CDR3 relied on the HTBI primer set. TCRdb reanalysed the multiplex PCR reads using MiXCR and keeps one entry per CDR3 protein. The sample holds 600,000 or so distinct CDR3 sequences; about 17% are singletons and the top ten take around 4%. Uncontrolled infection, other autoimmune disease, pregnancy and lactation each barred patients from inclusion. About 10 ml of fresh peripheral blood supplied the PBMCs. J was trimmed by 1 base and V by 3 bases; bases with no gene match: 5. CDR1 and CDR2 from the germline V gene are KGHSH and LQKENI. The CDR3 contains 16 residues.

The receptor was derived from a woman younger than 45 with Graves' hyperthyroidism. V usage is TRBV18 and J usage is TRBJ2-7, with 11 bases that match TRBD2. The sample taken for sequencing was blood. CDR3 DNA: TGTGCCAGCTCACCCCAGGGGACTAGCGGTTCCTACGAGCAGTACTTC. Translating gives CASSPQGTSGSYEQYF.